This T cell receptor (beta chain) was recorded in a study of T-cell reconstitution after alpha-beta-depleted transplantation in children (dated by TCRdb to 2016 to 2017). At the level of the whole study: Using TCR repertoire profiling, the study followed T-cell immune reconstitution in a quantitative way in children after TCRalphabeta/CD19-depleted allogeneic hematopoietic cell transplantation.

The germline V gene sets CDR1 to LGHNA and CDR2 to YNFKEQ. CDR3 length: 15 amino acids, cysteine to phenylalanine. Kept here is only the CDR3 DNA, which spans 45 bases and is read in frame from base 1. A distance of 18 bases separates the germline ends of V and J, which lose 8 bases and 2 bases respectively. Receptor amplification or capture employed PCR. The sequencer listed for this sample is Illumina HiSeq 2500. To normalize quantification of the TCRbeta repertoire, the TCR libraries were built with molecular barcoding that relied on unique molecular identifiers. TCRdb applied fastp at Q25 and MiXCR to the public reads, then kept only in-frame beta chains. Identical CDR3 proteins give one entry, which carries the most common genes and DNA. The sample yields approximately 270,000 distinct CDR3 sequences; 9.9% were counted once. The ten largest account for over 9.5% of the sample. About this clonotype itself: Its antigen is currently not known. Base-call qualities are not available, and no considerably larger clone is one nucleotide away.

The receptor chain draws on TRBV4-2 and TRBJ2-5; matching of 6 bases hints at TRBD2 as the D gene. This sequence was found in a human donor who donated a stem cell graft to a child with SCID. The material sequenced was PBMCs from the stem cell graft donor, taken from the stem cell graft. The CDR3 has the sequence CASGPAGREQETQYF. The nucleotide sequence is given as TGTGCCAGCGGTCCGGCGGGAAGGGAGCAAGAGACCCAGTACTTC.